This entry concerns a single T cell receptor (beta chain). This record comes from a study of PD-L1 blockade in urothelial cancer. Study at large: Of prior chemotherapy regimens, patients had received between 0 and 3. Blood-derived samples held a median approximately 140,000 T cells.

Stated time point: peripheral blood 6 weeks after treatment start. Per germline, CDR1 MGHRA and CDR2 YSYEKL. The CDR3 is made up of 15 amino acids. Trimming cost V 1 base and J 2 bases, with 9 bases left between them. Sequencing was performed with immunoSEQ multiplex PCR; in TCRdb, only in-frame clones are kept and a portion is missing. The table has about 120,000 clones, more than 85% seen once. The sample was PBMCs, taken around atezolizumab (anti-PD-L1) treatment. The source of this sequence is a man aged 55 to 70 with urothelial cancer. The rearrangement links TRBV4-1 to TRBJ2-1; D might be TRBD2 (7 bases). The CDR3 DNA follows: TGCGCCAGCAGCCAAGTGCGGGGGCCCTACAATGAGCAGTTCTTC. It is translated as CASSQVRGPYNEQFF.